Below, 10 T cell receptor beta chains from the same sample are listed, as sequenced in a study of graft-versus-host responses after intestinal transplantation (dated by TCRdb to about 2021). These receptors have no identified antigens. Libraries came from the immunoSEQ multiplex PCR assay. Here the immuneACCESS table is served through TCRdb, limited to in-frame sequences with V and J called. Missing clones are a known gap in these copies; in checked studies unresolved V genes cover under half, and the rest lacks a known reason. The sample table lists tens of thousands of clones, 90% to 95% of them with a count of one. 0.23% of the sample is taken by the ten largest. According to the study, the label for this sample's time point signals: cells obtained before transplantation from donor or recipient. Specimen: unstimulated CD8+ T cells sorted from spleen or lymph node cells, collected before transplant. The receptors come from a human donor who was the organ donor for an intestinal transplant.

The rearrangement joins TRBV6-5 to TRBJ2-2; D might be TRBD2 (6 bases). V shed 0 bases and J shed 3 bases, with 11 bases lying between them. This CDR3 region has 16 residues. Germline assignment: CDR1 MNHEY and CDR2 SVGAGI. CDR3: CASSYSWGTDTGELFF. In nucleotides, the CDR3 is TGTGCCAGCAGTTACTCTTGGGGGACTGACACCGGGGAGCTGTTTTTT.

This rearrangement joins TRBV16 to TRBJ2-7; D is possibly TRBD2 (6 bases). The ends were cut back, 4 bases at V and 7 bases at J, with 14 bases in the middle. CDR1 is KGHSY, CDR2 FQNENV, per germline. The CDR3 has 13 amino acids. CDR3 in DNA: TGTGCCAGCAGCCTGGGACTTGCTGGGGAGCAGTACTTC. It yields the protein CASSLGLAGEQYF.

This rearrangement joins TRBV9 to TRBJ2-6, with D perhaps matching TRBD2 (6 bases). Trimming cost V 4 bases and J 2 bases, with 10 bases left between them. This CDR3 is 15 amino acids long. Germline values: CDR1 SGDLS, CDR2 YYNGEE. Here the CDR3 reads CASSPGVTGANVLTF. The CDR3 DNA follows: TGTGCCAGCAGCCCGGGGGTCACTGGGGCCAACGTCCTGACTTTC. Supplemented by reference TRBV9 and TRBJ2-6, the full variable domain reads DSGVTQTPKHLITATGQRVTLRCSPRSGDLSVYWYQQSLDQGLQFLIQYYNGEERAKGNILERFSAQQFPDLHSELNLSSLELGDSALYFCASSPGVTGANVLTFGAGSRLTVL.

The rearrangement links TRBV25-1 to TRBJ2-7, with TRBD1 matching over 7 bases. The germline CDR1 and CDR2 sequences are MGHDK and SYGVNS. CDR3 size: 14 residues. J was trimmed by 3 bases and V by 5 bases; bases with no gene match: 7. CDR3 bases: TGTGCCAGCAGTCCCCCGGGACAGAGCTACGAGCAGTACTTC. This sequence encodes CASSPPGQSYEQYF.

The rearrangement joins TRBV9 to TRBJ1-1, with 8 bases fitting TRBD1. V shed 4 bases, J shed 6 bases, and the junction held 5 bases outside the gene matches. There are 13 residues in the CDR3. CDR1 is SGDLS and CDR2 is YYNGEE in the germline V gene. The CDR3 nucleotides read TGTGCCAGCAGCTTGGGACAGGAAGCTGAAGCTTTCTTT. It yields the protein CASSLGQEAEAFF.

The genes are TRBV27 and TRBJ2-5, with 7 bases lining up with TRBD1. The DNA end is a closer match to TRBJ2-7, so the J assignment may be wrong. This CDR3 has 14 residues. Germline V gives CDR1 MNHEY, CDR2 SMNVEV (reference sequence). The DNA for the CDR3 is TGTGCCAGCAGTCCGAGACAGGGATTCTACGAGCAGTACTTC. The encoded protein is CASSPRQGFYEQYF.

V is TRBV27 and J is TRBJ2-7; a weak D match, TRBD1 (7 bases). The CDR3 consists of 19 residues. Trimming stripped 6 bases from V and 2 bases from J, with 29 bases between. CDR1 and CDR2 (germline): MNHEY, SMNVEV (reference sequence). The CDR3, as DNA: TGTGCCAGCAGGTCATTCAGGGGGGATGGGTGGACCCCCCCCTACGAGCAGTACTTC. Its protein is CASRSFRGDGWTPPYEQYF.

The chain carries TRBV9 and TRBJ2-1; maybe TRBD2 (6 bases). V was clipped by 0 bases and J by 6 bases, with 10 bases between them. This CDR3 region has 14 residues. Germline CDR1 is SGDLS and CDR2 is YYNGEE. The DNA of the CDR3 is TGTGCCAGCAGCGTAGCCGTGGGGGGCAATGAGCAGTTCTTC. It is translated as CASSVAVGGNEQFF. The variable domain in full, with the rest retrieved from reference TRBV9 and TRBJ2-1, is DSGVTQTPKHLITATGQRVTLRCSPRSGDLSVYWYQQSLDQGLQFLIQYYNGEERAKGNILERFSAQQFPDLHSELNLSSLELGDSALYFCASSVAVGGNEQFFGPGTRLTVL.

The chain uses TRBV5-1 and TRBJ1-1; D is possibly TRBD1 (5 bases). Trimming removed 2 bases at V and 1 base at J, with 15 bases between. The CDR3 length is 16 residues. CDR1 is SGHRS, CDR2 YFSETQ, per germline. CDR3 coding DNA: TGCGCCAGCAGCTTATACAGGCCAGGTCAGAACACTGAAGCTTTCTTT. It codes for CASSLYRPGQNTEAFF.

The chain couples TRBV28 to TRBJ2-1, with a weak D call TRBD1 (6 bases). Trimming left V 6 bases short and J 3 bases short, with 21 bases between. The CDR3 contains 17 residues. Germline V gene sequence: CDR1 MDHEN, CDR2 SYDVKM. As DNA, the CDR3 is TGTGCCAGCAGCCCCAACGCCGAGGGGGAACGCTACAATGAGCAGTTCTTC. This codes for CASSPNAEGERYNEQFF.